This T cell receptor beta chain originates from a study of spatial heterogeneity in lung cancer. Whole-study context: Sequence detection consistently recorded a greater number of beta-chain than alpha-chain sequences. Study-wide findings and caveats: Ubiquitous expanded tumor TCRs appeared in blood more at resection than follow-up.

Sample time point: sample taken at primary tumor resection. CDR1 and CDR2 from the germline V gene are SGHRS and YFSETQ. The trim removed 2 bases at V and 2 bases at J, leaving 11 bases unmatched. This CDR3 has 17 amino acids. TCRdb processed the 5' RACE reads anew with MiXCR; each CDR3 protein has one entry. Of roughly 8,000 distinct CDR3 sequences listed, roughly 8.6% are singletons. This clonotype was counted at least ten times. The antigen remains unidentified. The chain recombines TRBV5-1 with TRBJ1-2; 8 bases are shared with TRBD1. The sequences come from PBMCs, collected at surgery. The sequence was collected from a male donor with early-stage non-small cell lung cancer. The CDR3 spells CASSFSAGGRSNYGYTF. CDR3 in DNA: TGCGCCAGCAGCTTTAGTGCAGGGGGCCGGTCGAACTATGGCTACACCTTC.